The clone carrying this TCR beta chain came up a few times. This CDR3 contains 15 residues. From germline, CDR1 is MNHEY and CDR2 SVGAGI. V was shortened by 6 bases and J by 1 base, with 15 bases between the two germline ends. TCR alpha and TCR beta cDNA libraries carrying sample barcodes and UMIs were produced by 5'RACE using constant-segment primers. One entry per CDR3 protein, called by TCRdb with MiXCR from the 5' RACE reads. This table has about 270,000 distinct CDR3 sequences, roughly 15% appearing once. The data originate from a study of T-cell memory formation after mild COVID-19. The TCR was taken from an adult woman who had mild COVID-19 (a few samples of this study predate the infection). Cell type and time point are not known. What was sequenced was PBMCs or a T cell subset sorted from them (not recorded which). The chain employs TRBV6-5 and TRBJ2-5, with D unclear. CDR3 loop: CASSRDSDSQETQYF. The CDR3 region has the DNA TGTGCCAGCAGCCGTGACTCGGATAGCCAAGAGACCCAGTACTTC.